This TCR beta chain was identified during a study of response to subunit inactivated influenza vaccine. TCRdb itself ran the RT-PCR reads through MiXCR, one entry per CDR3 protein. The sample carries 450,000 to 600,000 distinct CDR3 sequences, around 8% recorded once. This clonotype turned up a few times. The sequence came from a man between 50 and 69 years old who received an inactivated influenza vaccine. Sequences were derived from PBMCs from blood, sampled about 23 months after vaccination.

The CDR3: CASNVGGGTGELFF. The CDR3 nucleotides read TGCGCCAGCAATGTGGGTGGGGGCACCGGGGAGCTGTTTTTT. The chain recombines TRBV10-2 with TRBJ2-2; the D gene could be TRBD1 or TRBD2 (5 bases each). The CDR3 spans 14 residues. CDR1 is WSHSY and CDR2 is SAAADI in the germline V gene. The V gene lost 7 bases and the J gene lost 4 bases, with 13 bases spanning the gap.